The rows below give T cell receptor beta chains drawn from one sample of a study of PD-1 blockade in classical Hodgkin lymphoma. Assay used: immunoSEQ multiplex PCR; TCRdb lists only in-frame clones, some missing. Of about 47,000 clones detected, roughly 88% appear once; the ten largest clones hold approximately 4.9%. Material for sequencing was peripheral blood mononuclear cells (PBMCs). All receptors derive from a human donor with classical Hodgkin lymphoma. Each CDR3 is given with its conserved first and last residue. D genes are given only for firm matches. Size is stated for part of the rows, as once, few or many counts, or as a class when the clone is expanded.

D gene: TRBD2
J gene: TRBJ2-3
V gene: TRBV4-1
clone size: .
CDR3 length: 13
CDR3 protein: CASSQDREVQQYF
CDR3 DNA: TGCGCCAGCAGCCAAGATCGGGAGGTACAGCAGTATTTT

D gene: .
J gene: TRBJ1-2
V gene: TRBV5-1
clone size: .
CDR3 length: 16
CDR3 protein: CASSLAPGQTTGGYTF
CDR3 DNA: TGCGCCAGCAGCTTGGCCCCCGGACAGACCACGGGTGGCTACACCTTC

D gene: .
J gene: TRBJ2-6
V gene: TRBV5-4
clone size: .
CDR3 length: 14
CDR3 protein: CASSVYSGANVLTF
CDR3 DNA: TGTGCCAGCAGCGTATATTCTGGGGCCAACGTCCTGACTTTC

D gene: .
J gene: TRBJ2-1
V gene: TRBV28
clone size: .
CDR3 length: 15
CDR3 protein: CASRSQGGGMNEQFF
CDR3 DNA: TGTGCCAGCAGATCACAGGGAGGAGGTATGAATGAGCAGTTCTTC

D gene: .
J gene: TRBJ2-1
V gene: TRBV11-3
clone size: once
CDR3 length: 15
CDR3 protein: CASSKIGDSDNEQFF
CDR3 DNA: TGTGCCAGCAGCAAAATCGGTGACAGCGACAATGAGCAGTTCTTC

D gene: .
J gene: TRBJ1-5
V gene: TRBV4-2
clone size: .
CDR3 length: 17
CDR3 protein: CASSQVRGGASNQPQHF
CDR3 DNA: TGTGCCAGCAGCCAAGTACGGGGGGGCGCGAGCAATCAGCCCCAGCATTTT

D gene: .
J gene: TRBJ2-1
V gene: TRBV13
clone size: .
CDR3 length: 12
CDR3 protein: CASSFRVHEQFF
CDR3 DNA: TGTGCCAGCAGCTTCAGAGTCCATGAGCAGTTCTTC

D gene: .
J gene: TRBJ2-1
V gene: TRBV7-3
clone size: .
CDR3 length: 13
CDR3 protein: CASSVYRENEQFF
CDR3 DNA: TGTGCCAGCAGCGTTTACAGGGAAAATGAGCAGTTCTTC

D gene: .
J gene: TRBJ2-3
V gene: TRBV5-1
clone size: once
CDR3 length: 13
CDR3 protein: CASSLVPTDTQYF
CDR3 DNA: TGCGCCAGCAGCTTGGTCCCTACAGATACGCAGTATTTT

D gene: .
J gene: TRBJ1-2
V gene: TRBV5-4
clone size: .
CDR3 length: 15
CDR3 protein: CASSSMAGVNYGYTF
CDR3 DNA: TGTGCCAGCAGTTCGATGGCAGGGGTTAACTATGGCTACACCTTC

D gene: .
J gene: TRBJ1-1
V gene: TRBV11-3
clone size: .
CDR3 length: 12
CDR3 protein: CASSFGQGPAFF
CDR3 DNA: TGTGCCAGCAGCTTCGGTCAGGGGCCGGCTTTCTTT

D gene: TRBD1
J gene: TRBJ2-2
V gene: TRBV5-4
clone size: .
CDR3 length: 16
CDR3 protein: CASSWPRTGNTGELFF
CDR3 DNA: TGTGCCAGCAGCTGGCCGAGGACAGGGAACACCGGGGAGCTGTTTTTT

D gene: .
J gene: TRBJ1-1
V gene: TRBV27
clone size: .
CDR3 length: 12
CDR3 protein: CASGGLNTEAFF
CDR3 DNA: TGTGCCTCGGGGGGTTTGAACACTGAAGCTTTCTTT

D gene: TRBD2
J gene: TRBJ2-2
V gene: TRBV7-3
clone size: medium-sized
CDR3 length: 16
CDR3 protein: CASSRLATASTGELFF
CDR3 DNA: TGTGCCAGCAGCCGACTAGCGACCGCATCCACCGGGGAGCTGTTTTTT